Listed here are 2 T cell receptor beta chains from one sample, sequenced in a study of cytomegalovirus exposure and HLA in healthy donors (dated by TCRdb to between 2016 and 2019). Library preparation used the immunoSEQ multiplex PCR assay. For the multiplex PCR, a mixture combining 60 forward primers for TCR Vbeta segments and 13 reverse primers for TCR Jbeta segments was used. In TCRdb, the immuneACCESS table is reduced to in-frame sequences with V and J assigned. These tables do not hold every clone; where another copy was compared, an unresolved V gene accounts for under half, and the others remain unexplained. This sample has about 190,000 clones in its table, and 79% of those were observed once. The ten largest clones add up to around 1.6% of the sample. The source material was PBMCs. These receptor sequences come from a woman under 30 in good health and CMV-seronegative.

This rearrangement joins TRBV28 to TRBJ1-2, with a tentative D call TRBD1 (6 bases). V was pared by 7 bases and J by 6 bases, with 12 bases between. The germline V gene has CDR1 MDHEN and CDR2 SYDVKM. The CDR3 covers 12 residues. The DNA for the CDR3 is TGTGCCAGCACCTTACAGGGAGATGGCTACACCTTC. As protein: CASTLQGDGYTF.

The chain carries TRBV19 and TRBJ1-1, with D uncertain. Germline V gene data show CDR1 as LNHDA and CDR2 as SQIVND (reference sequence). The V end was cut by 5 bases, the J end by 8 bases, with 18 bases between. CDR3 length equals 14 residues. CDR3 protein: CASSPNRLRGEAFF. The CDR3 region has the DNA TGTGCCAGTAGTCCCAACCGATTGCGGGGAGAAGCTTTCTTT.